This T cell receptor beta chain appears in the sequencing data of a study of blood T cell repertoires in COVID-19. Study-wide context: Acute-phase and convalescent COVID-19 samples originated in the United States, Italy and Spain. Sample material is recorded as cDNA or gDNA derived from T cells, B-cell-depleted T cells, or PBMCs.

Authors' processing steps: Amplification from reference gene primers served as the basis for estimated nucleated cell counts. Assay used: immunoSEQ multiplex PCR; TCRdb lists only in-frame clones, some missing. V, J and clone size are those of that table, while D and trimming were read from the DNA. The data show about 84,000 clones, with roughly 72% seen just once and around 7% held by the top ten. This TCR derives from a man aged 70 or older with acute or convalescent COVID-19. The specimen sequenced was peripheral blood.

The CDR3 protein is CSVDRQNTEAFF. CDR3 DNA: TGCAGCGTTGACAGACAGAACACTGAAGCTTTCTTT. The chain carries TRBV29-1 and TRBJ1-1, with unresolved D. V lost 3 bases to trimming and J lost 1 base, with 6 bases between them. The CDR3 covers 12 residues. Germline V gene lookup returns CDR1 SQVTM and CDR2 ANQGSEA.